One TCR beta chain is described in this entry. This sample was included in a study of blood T cell repertoires in COVID-19. The germline V gene encodes CDR1 SSHAT and CDR2 FNYEAQ (reference sequence). The CDR3 runs 15 residues. Trimming shortened V by 3 bases and J by 1 base, and 12 bases separated the two germline ends. Assay: immunoSEQ multiplex PCR; the TCRdb copy retains only in-frame clones and omits some. The data contain some 200,000 clones, around 86% of them singletons. Input material: peripheral blood. V usage is TRBV7-7 and J usage is TRBJ2-5; D perhaps matches TRBD2 (6 bases). The sequence was collected from a man older than 75 with acute or convalescent COVID-19. The CDR3 sequence: CASSFRDGSQETQYF. The CDR3 nucleotides are TGTGCCAGCAGCTTCCGGGACGGGAGCCAAGAGACCCAGTACTTC.